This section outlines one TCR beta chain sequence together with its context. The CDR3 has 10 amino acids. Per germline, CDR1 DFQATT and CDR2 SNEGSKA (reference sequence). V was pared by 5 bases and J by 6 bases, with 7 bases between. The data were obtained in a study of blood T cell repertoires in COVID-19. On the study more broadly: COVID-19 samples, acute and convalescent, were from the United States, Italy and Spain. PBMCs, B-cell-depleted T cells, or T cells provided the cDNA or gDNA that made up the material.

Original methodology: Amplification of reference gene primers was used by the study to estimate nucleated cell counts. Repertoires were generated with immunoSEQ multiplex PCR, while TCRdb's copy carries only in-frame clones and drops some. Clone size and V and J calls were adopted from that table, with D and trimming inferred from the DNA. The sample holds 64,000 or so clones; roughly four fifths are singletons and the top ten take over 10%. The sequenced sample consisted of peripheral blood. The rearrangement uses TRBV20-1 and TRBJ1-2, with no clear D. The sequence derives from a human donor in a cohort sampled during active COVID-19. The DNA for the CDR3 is TGCAGTGCTCCTCGAGATGGCTACACCTTC. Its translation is CSAPRDGYTF.